Given below is one T cell receptor (beta chain) in context. This specimen comes from a study of OX40 agonist ivuxolimab in advanced cancers. Sequencing used immunoSEQ multiplex PCR; TCRdb keeps in-frame clones, though not all of them. The data hold tens of thousands of clones, with 90% to 95% observed a single time. Germline V lookup: CDR1 SGHRS, CDR2 YFSETQ. This CDR3 is 13 amino acids long. V lost 4 bases and J lost 0, with 4 bases in between. This rearrangement joins TRBV5-1 to TRBJ2-2; no definite D call. The source material was CD4+ or CD8+ T cells sorted from blood, sampled in a trial of the OX40 agonist ivuxolimab. This sequence originates from an adult with an advanced solid tumor such as melanoma, head and neck, liver or kidney cancer. This chain's CDR3 is CASSPANTGELFF. In DNA, the CDR3 is TGCGCCAGCAGCCCAGCGAACACCGGGGAGCTGTTTTTT.